This T cell receptor (delta chain) was captured in a study of γδ T cells in repeated Plasmodium falciparum infection. Looking at the study overall: Donors had four controlled P. falciparum NF54 infections over about 640 days. Overall study results and limits: Vgamma9/Vdelta2+ repertoires stayed stably polyclonal over time and infection. In Vdelta2-negative, largely Vdelta1+, gammadelta repertoires, repeated controlled infections appeared to drive clonal selection waves.

This clone was detected only a few times. The antigen remains undetermined. This DNA's translation and the protein TCRdb lists, from a much larger clone, do not match at residue 2, likely due to a read error; the protein shown is translated from the DNA. Vgamma9/Vdelta2+ and Vdelta2-negative gammadelta T cells were flow-sorted from PBMC for bulk sequencing. Germline CDR1 reads GEAIGNYY; CDR2 reads EKD. The length of the CDR3 is 16 residues. TCRdb reapplied CATT to the multiplex PCR reads. The data contain 85,000 to 90,000 delta-chain clones, 1.4% of them singletons. The rearrangement joins TRDV2 to TRDJ1, with D unclear. The origin of this receptor is a pool of human donors (malaria-infected and uninfected, not separated). Sequencing was performed on gamma-delta T cells from blood. The CDR3 nucleotides read TGTTCCTGTGACACCGTTTCGTGGAACCCTCCTCCTAAACTCATCTTT. Its translation is CSCDTVSWNPPPKLIF.